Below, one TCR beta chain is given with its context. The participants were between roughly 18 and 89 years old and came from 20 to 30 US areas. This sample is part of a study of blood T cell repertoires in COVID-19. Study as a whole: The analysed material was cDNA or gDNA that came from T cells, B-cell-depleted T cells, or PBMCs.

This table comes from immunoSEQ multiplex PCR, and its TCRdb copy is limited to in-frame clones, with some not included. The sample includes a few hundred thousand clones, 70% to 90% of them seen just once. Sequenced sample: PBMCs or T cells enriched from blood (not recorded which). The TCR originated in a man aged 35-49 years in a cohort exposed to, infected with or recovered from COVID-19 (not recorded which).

DNA for the CDR3: TGTGCCAGCAGCGTAGAGGGGGCGATACGGGAGCTGTTTTTT. Its protein is CASSVEGAIRELFF. V usage is TRBV9 and J usage is TRBJ2-2, with 7 bases identical to TRBD1. The V segment lost 0 bases and the J segment 9 bases; nucleotides outside the gene matches: 5. This CDR3 comprises 14 residues. Germline V gives CDR1 SGDLS, CDR2 YYNGEE. The full variable domain, with the rest looked up from reference TRBV9 and TRBJ2-2, is DSGVTQTPKHLITATGQRVTLRCSPRSGDLSVYWYQQSLDQGLQFLIQYYNGEERAKGNILERFSAQQFPDLHSELNLSSLELGDSALYFCASSVEGAIRELFFGEGSRLTVL.